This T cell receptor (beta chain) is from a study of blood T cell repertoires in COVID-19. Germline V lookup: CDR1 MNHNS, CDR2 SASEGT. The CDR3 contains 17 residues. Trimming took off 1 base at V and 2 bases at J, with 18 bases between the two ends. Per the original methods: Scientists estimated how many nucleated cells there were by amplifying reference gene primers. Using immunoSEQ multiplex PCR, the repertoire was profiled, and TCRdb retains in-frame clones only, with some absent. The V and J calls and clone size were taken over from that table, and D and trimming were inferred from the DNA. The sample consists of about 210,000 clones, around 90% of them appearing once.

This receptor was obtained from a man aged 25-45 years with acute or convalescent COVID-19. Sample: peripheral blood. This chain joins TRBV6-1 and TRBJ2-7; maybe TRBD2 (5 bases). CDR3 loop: CASSEGKGPRGTYEQYF. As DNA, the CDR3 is TGTGCCAGCAGTGAAGGAAAAGGCCCCCGGGGTACCTACGAGCAGTACTTC.